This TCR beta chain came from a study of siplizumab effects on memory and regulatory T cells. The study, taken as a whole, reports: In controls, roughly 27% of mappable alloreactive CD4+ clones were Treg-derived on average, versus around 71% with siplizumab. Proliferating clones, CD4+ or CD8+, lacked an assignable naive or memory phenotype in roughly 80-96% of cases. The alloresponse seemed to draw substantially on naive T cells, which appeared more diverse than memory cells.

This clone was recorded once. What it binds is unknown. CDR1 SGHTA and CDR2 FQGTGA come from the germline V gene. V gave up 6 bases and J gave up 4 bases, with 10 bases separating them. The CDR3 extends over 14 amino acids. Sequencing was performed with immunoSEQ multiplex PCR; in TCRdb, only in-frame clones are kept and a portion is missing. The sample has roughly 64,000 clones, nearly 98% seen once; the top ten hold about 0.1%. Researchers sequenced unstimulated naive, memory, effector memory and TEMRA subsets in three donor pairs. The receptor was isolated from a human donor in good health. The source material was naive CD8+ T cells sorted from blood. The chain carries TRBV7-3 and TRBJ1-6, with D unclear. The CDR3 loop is CASSGGQYNSPLHF. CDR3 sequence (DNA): TGTGCCAGCAGTGGAGGGCAGTATAATTCACCCCTCCACTTT.